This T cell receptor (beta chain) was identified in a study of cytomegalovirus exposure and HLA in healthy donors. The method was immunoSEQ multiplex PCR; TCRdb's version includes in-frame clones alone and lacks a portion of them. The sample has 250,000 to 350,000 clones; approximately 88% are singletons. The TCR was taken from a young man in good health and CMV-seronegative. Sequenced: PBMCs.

CDR3 sequence (DNA): TGTGCCAGCACTTCAGTGGGGAGCTCCTACAATGAGCAGTTCTTC. Translated: CASTSVGSSYNEQFF. The chain recombines TRBV2 with TRBJ2-1, with TRBD2 as a possible D gene (5 bases). Germline loops: CDR1 SNHLY, CDR2 FYNNEI. This CDR3 is built from 15 residues. Between the trimmed V and J ends, which lost 7 bases and 0 bases, there was a span of 13 bases.